What follows describes a single TCR beta chain. What it binds is unknown. V shed 11 bases, J shed 2 bases, and the junction held 6 bases outside the gene matches. CDR3 length: 13 amino acids. Germline V gene data show CDR1 as ENHRY and CDR2 as SYGVKD. Autoimmune disease history or systemic immunosuppression excluded patients. The data were produced by immunoSEQ multiplex PCR, yet TCRdb's version contains in-frame clones alone and is incomplete. Among approximately 65,000 clones, around nine tenths were seen once, and the ten largest hold over 0.6%. This specimen belongs to a study of OX40 agonist ivuxolimab in advanced cancers. Overall study context: Patients took ivuxolimab, an agonistic anti-OX40 (CD134) antibody. Previous treatment with anti-PD-1, anti-PD-L1 or anti-CTLA-4 therapy was allowed; 35% to 50% had received some. Study-wide results and limits: CD8+ T cells were the subset that, on average, had more expanded clones than CD4+.

This specimen was CD4+ or CD8+ T cells sorted from blood, taken in a trial of the OX40 agonist ivuxolimab. The source of this sequence is an adult with an advanced solid tumor such as melanoma, head and neck, liver or kidney cancer. This chain connects TRBV10-3 to TRBJ2-7; 10 bases line up with TRBD2. CDR3 bases: TGTGCCTCTAGCGGGGGATCAACCTACGAGCAGTACTTC. It specifies CASSGGSTYEQYF.